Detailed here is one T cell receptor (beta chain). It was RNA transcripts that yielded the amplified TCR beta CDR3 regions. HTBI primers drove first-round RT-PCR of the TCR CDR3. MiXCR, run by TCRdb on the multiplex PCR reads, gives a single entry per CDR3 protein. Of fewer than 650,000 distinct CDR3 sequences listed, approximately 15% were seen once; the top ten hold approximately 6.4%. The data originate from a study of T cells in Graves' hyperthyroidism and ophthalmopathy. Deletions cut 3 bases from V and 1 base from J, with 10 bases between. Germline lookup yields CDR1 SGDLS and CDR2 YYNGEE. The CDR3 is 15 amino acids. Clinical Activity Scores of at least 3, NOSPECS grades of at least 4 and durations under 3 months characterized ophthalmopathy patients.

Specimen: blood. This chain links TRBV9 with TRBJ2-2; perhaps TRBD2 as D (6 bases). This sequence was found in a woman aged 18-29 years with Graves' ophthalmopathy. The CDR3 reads CASSESGRNTGELFF. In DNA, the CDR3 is TGTGCCAGCAGCGAGAGCGGGCGGAACACCGGGGAGCTGTTTTTT. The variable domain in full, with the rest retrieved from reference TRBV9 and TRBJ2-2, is DSGVTQTPKHLITATGQRVTLRCSPRSGDLSVYWYQQSLDQGLQFLIQYYNGEERAKGNILERFSAQQFPDLHSELNLSSLELGDSALYFCASSESGRNTGELFFGEGSRLTVL.